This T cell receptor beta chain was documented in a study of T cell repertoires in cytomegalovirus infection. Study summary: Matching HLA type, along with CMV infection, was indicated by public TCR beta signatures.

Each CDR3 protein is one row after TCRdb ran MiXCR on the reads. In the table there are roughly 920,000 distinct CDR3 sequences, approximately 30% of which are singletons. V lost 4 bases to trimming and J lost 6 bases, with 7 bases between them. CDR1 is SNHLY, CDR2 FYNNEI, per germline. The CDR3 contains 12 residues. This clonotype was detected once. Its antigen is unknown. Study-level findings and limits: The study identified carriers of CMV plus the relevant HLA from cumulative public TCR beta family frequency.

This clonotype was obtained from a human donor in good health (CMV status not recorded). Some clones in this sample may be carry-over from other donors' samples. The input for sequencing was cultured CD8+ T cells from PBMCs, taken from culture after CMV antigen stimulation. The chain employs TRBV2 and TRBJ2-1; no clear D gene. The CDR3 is CASSGSFNEQFF. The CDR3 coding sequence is TGTGCCAGCAGTGGTTCTTTCAATGAGCAGTTCTTC.